Each of the 27 T cell receptor beta chains below was sequenced from the same sample in a study of blood T cell repertoires in COVID-19. This table comes from immunoSEQ multiplex PCR, and its TCRdb copy is limited to in-frame clones, with some not included. The data show around 130,000 clones, with about four fifths seen just once and around 15% held by the top ten. The sequencing input was peripheral blood. All receptors come from a man aged 55 to 69 with active or convalescent COVID-19.

This chain links TRBV7-2 with TRBJ1-3; D is unclear. CDR1 SGHTA and CDR2 FQGNSA come from the germline V gene. Trimming cost V 0 bases and J 0 bases, with 3 bases left between them. This CDR3 is 14 amino acids long. The chain's CDR3 is CASSLAYSGNTIYF. For the CDR3, the DNA is TGTGCCAGCAGCTTAGCCTACTCTGGAAACACCATATATTTT.

The chain links TRBV29-1 to TRBJ2-1; 11 positions match TRBD1. The CDR3 consists of 16 residues. Trimming cost V 3 bases and J 0 bases; bases outside gene matches: 4. The germline V gene has CDR1 SQVTM and CDR2 ANQGSEA. CDR3 sequence reads: CSVEKGQGVSYNEQFF. DNA of the CDR3: TGCAGCGTTGAGAAGGGACAGGGGGTCTCCTACAATGAGCAGTTCTTC.

The chain links TRBV27 to TRBJ1-5; the D is unclear. The germline V gene has CDR1 MNHEY and CDR2 SMNVEV (reference sequence). The CDR3 spans 13 residues. V lost 10 bases and J lost 4, with 14 bases in between. This chain's CDR3 is CATRSRGNQPQHF. The CDR3 DNA reads TGTGCCACCAGATCCCGAGGGAATCAGCCCCAGCATTTT.

The J gene is TRBJ2-7, the V gene TRBV24-1; a weak D match, TRBD1 (6 bases). The CDR3 has 15 residues. Trimming removed 3 bases from V and 4 bases from J, with 15 bases in between. In germline, CDR1 is KGHDR, CDR2 SFDVKD. The CDR3, as DNA: TGTGCCACCAGTGATCCAGGATCAGGGGTTTACGAGCAGTACTTC. Its protein is CATSDPGSGVYEQYF.

The chain links TRBV27 to TRBJ2-1, with 7 positions matching TRBD2. This CDR3 spans 19 amino acids. Germline V gene lookup returns CDR1 MNHEY and CDR2 SMNVEV (reference sequence). The V gene end was trimmed by 3 bases and the J gene end by 4 bases; junction bases not matched to a gene: 18. The CDR3 region has the DNA TGTGCCAGCAGTTTGGCGGCTCCCTGGCGGGAGATAGCTTACAATGAGCAGTTCTTC. Residues: CASSLAAPWREIAYNEQFF.

J is TRBJ2-7 and V is TRBV5-1; 9 bases are shared with TRBD2. The V gene end was trimmed by 2 bases and the J gene end by 0 bases; junction bases not matched to a gene: 3. The germline gives CDR1 SGHRS, CDR2 YFSETQ. The CDR3 has 15 residues. The CDR3 protein is CASSFLAGVSYEQYF. In DNA, the CDR3 is TGCGCCAGCAGCTTTTTAGCGGGAGTCTCCTACGAGCAGTACTTC.

This clone has a handful of counts. The chain employs TRBV11-3 and TRBJ2-1, with TRBD2 matching over 14 bases. Germline loops: CDR1 SGHNT, CDR2 YENEEA. CDR3 length: 16 residues. V lost 5 bases and J lost 7; bases outside the gene matches: 7. The CDR3 here is CASSARLAGGRNEQFF. Here the CDR3 DNA reads TGTGCCAGCAGCGCTCGACTAGCGGGAGGGCGAAATGAGCAGTTCTTC.

This chain joins TRBV9 and TRBJ2-5; 7 bases agree with TRBD2. This CDR3 contains 16 residues. V lost 4 bases to trimming and J lost 7 bases; unmatched junction nucleotides: 16. Germline V gene data show CDR1 as SGDLS and CDR2 as YYNGEE. CDR3 region: CASSTAWGGRGLTQYF. The DNA of the CDR3 is TGTGCCAGCAGCACCGCCTGGGGGGGAAGGGGCCTGACCCAGTACTTC. The whole variable domain, remainder taken from reference TRBV9 and TRBJ2-5, is DSGVTQTPKHLITATGQRVTLRCSPRSGDLSVYWYQQSLDQGLQFLIQYYNGEERAKGNILERFSAQQFPDLHSELNLSSLELGDSALYFCASSTAWGGRGLTQYFGPGTRLLVL.

The chain is built from TRBV25-1 and TRBJ2-3, with D tentatively TRBD2 (6 bases). This CDR3 contains 15 residues. Per the germline V gene, CDR1 is MGHDK and CDR2 is SYGVNS. V dropped 1 base and J dropped 3 bases, with 11 bases sitting between them. CDR3 protein: CASSEWRELTDTQYF. In DNA form, the CDR3 reads TGTGCCAGCAGTGAATGGAGGGAGCTGACAGATACGCAGTATTTT.

CDR3 coding DNA: TGTGCCAGCAGCCAAGGGCCGGGAGGGCCAACAGATACGCAGTATTTT. Its protein product is CASSQGPGGPTDTQYF. V usage is TRBV4-2 and J usage is TRBJ2-3, with 8 bases matching TRBD2. After removal of 1 base from V and 3 bases from J, the junction contained 6 bases not matched to a gene. Germline V gene lookup returns CDR1 LGHNA and CDR2 YNFKEQ. CDR3 length equals 16 residues.

The V and J genes are TRBV7-6 and TRBJ2-6; no firm D call. Trimming pared 7 bases from V and 0 bases from J, leaving 7 bases between. Germline lookup yields CDR1 SGHVS and CDR2 FNYEAQ. CDR3 size: 14 residues. The CDR3 is CASTLYSGANVLTF. The CDR3, as DNA: TGTGCCAGCACCCTATACTCTGGGGCCAACGTCCTGACTTTC.

The chain combines TRBV18 with TRBJ2-7; D gene unclear. The germline V gene has CDR1 KGHSH and CDR2 LQKENI. The CDR3 runs 13 residues. The germline V and J ends were trimmed by 1 base and 0 bases, with 4 bases remaining between them. The CDR3 coding sequence is TGTGCCAGCTCACCACGGAGCTCCTACGAGCAGTACTTC. Translation gives CASSPRSSYEQYF.

This clone was seen repeatedly, ten times or more. The V call is TRBV7-9, the J call TRBJ1-5; unclear D gene. The V gene's germline CDR1 is SEHNR and CDR2 FQNEAQ (reference sequence). This CDR3 region has 13 residues. With 5 bases removed from V and 5 bases from J, the gap between germline ends came to 10 bases. CDR3 sequence reads: CASSLKGDQPQHF. The DNA of the CDR3 is TGTGCCAGCAGCCTTAAGGGAGATCAGCCCCAGCATTTT. Full variable domain (rest looked up from reference TRBV7-9 and TRBJ1-5): DTGVSQNPRHKITKRGQNVTFRCDPISEHNRLYWYRQTLGQGPEFLTYFQNEAQLEKSRLLSDRFSAERPKGSFSTLEIQRTEQGDSAMYLCASSLKGDQPQHFGDGTRLSIL.

DNA of the CDR3: TGTGCCACCAGCCCACTTAGCGGGGGGGAGACCCAGTACTTC. This sequence encodes CATSPLSGGETQYF. The chain carries TRBV24-1 and TRBJ2-5, with TRBD2 matching 10 bases. The ends lost 7 bases at V and 5 bases at J; junction bases unmatched: 6. CDR3 length: 14 amino acids. Per the germline V gene, CDR1 is KGHDR and CDR2 is SFDVKD.

V gene TRBV28 combines with J gene TRBJ2-6; D possibly corresponds to TRBD1 (6 bases). From germline, CDR1 is MDHEN and CDR2 SYDVKM. The V and J ends lost 4 bases and 1 base respectively, with 20 bases between them. The CDR3 totals 19 residues. The CDR3 region is CASSSPAFRGPSGANVLTF. For the CDR3, the DNA is TGTGCCAGCAGTTCCCCCGCCTTCAGGGGACCATCTGGGGCCAACGTCCTGACTTTC.

J is TRBJ2-3 and V is TRBV27, with a possible D match to TRBD2 (5 bases). Germline V gives CDR1 MNHEY, CDR2 SMNVEV (reference sequence). This CDR3 comprises 15 residues. The V gene lost 2 bases and the J gene lost 6 bases, with 15 bases spanning the gap. The CDR3 bases are TGTGCCAGCAGTTTAGCGGGCGGATTCTGGGATACGCAGTATTTT. This codes for CASSLAGGFWDTQYF.

J is TRBJ2-7 and V is TRBV4-3; D is perhaps TRBD2 (6 bases). The length of the CDR3 is 12 residues. V lost 4 bases and J 3 bases, leaving 7 bases between the germline ends. Germline V gene lookup returns CDR1 LGHNA and CDR2 YSLEER. The CDR3 spells CASSRGLYEQYF. CDR3 DNA sequence: TGCGCCAGCAGCCGGGGACTCTACGAGCAGTACTTC.

The V gene is TRBV19, the J gene TRBJ1-2; tentatively, D is TRBD1 (6 bases). The CDR3 has 12 residues. V lost 5 bases, J lost 7 bases, and 11 bases lay in between. Per the germline V gene, CDR1 is LNHDA and CDR2 is SQIVND (reference sequence). CDR3 DNA: TGTGCCAGTAGTCTCCGGGACACTGGCTACACCTTC. It is translated as CASSLRDTGYTF.

The V gene is TRBV6-5, the J gene TRBJ2-1; tentatively, D is TRBD2 (5 bases). Germline-derived CDR1 and CDR2 are MNHEY and SVGAGI. V lost 5 bases and J 9 bases, leaving 14 bases between the germline ends. The CDR3 length is 13 residues. The CDR3 nucleotides are TGTGCCAGCAGTCCCAGCGGCGGGTCTGAGCAGTTCTTC. Residues: CASSPSGGSEQFF.

The V call is TRBV19, the J call TRBJ1-1; 7 positions match TRBD1. CDR3 size: 16 residues. J lost 0 bases, V lost 5 bases, and 9 bases had no gene match. The V gene's germline CDR1 is LNHDA and CDR2 SQIVND (reference sequence). As DNA, the CDR3 is TGTGCCAGTAGTTCCCGACAGGGACCTGTGAACACTGAAGCTTTCTTT. It translates to CASSSRQGPVNTEAFF.

This chain links TRBV5-4 with TRBJ2-7; 8 positions match TRBD1. Germline-derived CDR1 and CDR2 are SGHNT and YYREEE (reference sequence). V lost 3 bases to trimming and J lost 0 bases; unmatched junction nucleotides: 5. This CDR3 spans 15 amino acids. The CDR3 is CASSSSGGASYEQYF. DNA of the CDR3: TGTGCCAGCAGCTCCTCAGGGGGCGCCTCCTACGAGCAGTACTTC.

The chain joins TRBV29-1 to TRBJ2-7; 12 positions match TRBD2. Per the germline V gene, CDR1 is SQVTM and CDR2 is ANQGSEA. This CDR3 region has 19 residues. With 3 bases clipped from V and 7 bases from J, the junction kept 22 bases outside the gene matches. CDR3 nucleotide sequence: TGCAGCGTTGAGGACCGCCAGGGGGCGCCTAGCGGGAGGGCGCGGGAGCAGTACTTC. It codes for CSVEDRQGAPSGRAREQYF.

This clone came up many times. V gene TRBV18 combines with J gene TRBJ2-3, with 8 bases identical to TRBD1. CDR3 length: 15 amino acids. V was pared by 0 bases and J by 4 bases, with 3 bases of the junction left unmatched. In germline, CDR1 is KGHSH, CDR2 LQKENI. The CDR3 DNA reads as TGTGCCAGCTCACCACCGTGGGGACAGGCAGATACGCAGTATTTT. It encodes CASSPPWGQADTQYF.

This chain joins TRBV7-2 and TRBJ1-3; TRBD1 matches at 7 bases. Germline CDR1 reads SGHTA; CDR2 reads FQGNSA. This CDR3 has 16 amino acids. V was clipped by 3 bases and J by 3 bases; unmatched bases: 8. The CDR3 is CASSLTQGDGGNTIYF. CDR3 bases: TGTGCCAGCAGCTTGACGCAGGGGGACGGTGGAAACACCATATATTTT.

This sequence joins TRBV28 and TRBJ2-5; tentative D call: TRBD1 (6 bases). The V end lost 3 bases, the J end lost 4 bases, and 15 bases lay between the germline ends. The CDR3 length is 15 residues. Germline loops: CDR1 MDHEN, CDR2 SYDVKM. CDR3 sequence (DNA): TGTGCCAGCAGTTTGATGATGGACAGTAGAGAGACCCAGTACTTC. It specifies CASSLMMDSRETQYF.

The sample holds a few counts of this clone. This chain connects TRBV10-3 to TRBJ1-1; no firm D call. The CDR3 consists of 14 residues. Trimming left V 2 bases short and J 1 base short, with 8 bases between. The germline CDR1 and CDR2 sequences are ENHRY and SYGVKD. As DNA, the CDR3 is TGTGCCATCAGTGAGAGAGCTACGAACACTGAAGCTTTCTTT. Protein sequence: CAISERATNTEAFF.

V gene TRBV18 combines with J gene TRBJ2-5, with D tentatively TRBD2 (6 bases). Germline CDR1 is KGHSH and CDR2 is LQKENI. This CDR3 is built from 16 residues. V dropped 4 bases and J dropped 7 bases, with 22 bases sitting between them. CDR3 sequence: CASSRGTPQESGTQYF. DNA for the CDR3: TGTGCCAGCTCACGGGGGACTCCGCAAGAGAGCGGGACCCAGTACTTC. The full variable domain, in which reference TRBV18 and TRBJ2-5 provide the parts outside the CDR3, is NAGVMQNPRHLVRRRGQEARLRCSPMKGHSHVYWYRQLPEEGLKFMVYLQKENIIDESGMPKERFSAEFPKEGPSILRIQQVVRGDSAAYFCASSRGTPQESGTQYFGPGTRLLVL.